Presented here are 26 T cell receptor beta chains from one specimen sequenced in a study of vaccination effects on CD4 cells after COVID-19. Their recognized antigens are unknown. Before sequencing took place, the ViraFEST assay used viral peptide pools to expand antigen-specific CD4+ T cells. The authors isolated CD4+ T cells after roughly eleven days of culture. Subjects were given two BNT162b2 or mRNA-1273 vaccine doses. The protocol was immunoSEQ multiplex PCR, while the TCRdb copy is restricted to in-frame clones and leaves out a portion. Among about 48,000 clones listed, around three quarters were seen once. Sample: CD4+ T cells from PBMCs cultured with HCoV-OC43 spike peptides, taken after COVID-19 vaccination. As to subset: HCoV-OC43 spike overlapping peptide pool stimulation. Source of these receptors: a human donor who received a COVID-19 vaccine.

The chain combines TRBV6-5 with TRBJ1-1; TRBD1 aligns across 9 bases. The CDR3 has 15 amino acids. Per the germline V gene, CDR1 is MNHEY and CDR2 is SVGAGI. After removal of 7 bases from V and 5 bases from J, the junction contained 11 bases not matched to a gene. CDR3 in amino acids: CASIKRRQGGTEAFF. The CDR3 coding sequence is TGTGCCAGCATAAAAAGGCGACAGGGGGGGACTGAAGCTTTCTTT.

The chain uses TRBV28 and TRBJ2-1, with D possibly being TRBD1 (5 bases). This CDR3 has 15 residues. The germline V gene has CDR1 MDHEN and CDR2 SYDVKM. V gave up 7 bases and J gave up 5 bases, with 18 bases separating them. CDR3 nucleotides: TGTGCCAGCAACTCATCCCCAGGGATCGACAATGAGCAGTTCTTC. This encodes CASNSSPGIDNEQFF.

The rearrangement links TRBV9 to TRBJ2-3; D call uncertain. V was clipped by 1 base and J by 7 bases, with 13 bases between them. The germline V gene has CDR1 SGDLS and CDR2 YYNGEE. This CDR3 has 14 residues. CDR3 amino acids: CASSVSSSLNTQYF. The CDR3 DNA follows: TGTGCCAGCAGCGTAAGTTCTAGTTTAAATACGCAGTATTTT.

The table lists this clone with a count of one. The chain couples TRBV6-5 to TRBJ2-3; D gene unclear. CDR1 and CDR2 (germline): MNHEY, SVGAGI. The CDR3 length is 12 residues. V was pared by 5 bases and J by 3 bases, with 6 bases between. The CDR3 protein is CASSRLTDTQYF. DNA of the CDR3: TGTGCCAGCAGTAGACTTACAGATACGCAGTATTTT.

The chain uses TRBV30 and TRBJ2-2; no firm D call. Germline CDR1 reads GTSNPN; CDR2 reads SVGIG (reference sequence). V was cut by 0 bases and J by 6 bases, with 20 bases left in between. This CDR3 region has 17 residues. The CDR3 DNA is TGTGCCTGGAGTGTACACATTGGATTTCGGAGCCCCGGGGAGCTGTTTTTT. Its protein is CAWSVHIGFRSPGELFF.

This clone appeared a few times. This chain joins TRBV6-1 and TRBJ1-5; possible D gene TRBD1, 5 bases. Trimming removed 2 bases from V and 0 bases from J, with 5 bases in between. Per the germline V gene, CDR1 is MNHNS and CDR2 is SASEGT. This CDR3 comprises 14 residues. CDR3 DNA: TGTGCCAGCAGTGAACAGGGTAGCAATCAGCCCCAGCATTTT. It translates to CASSEQGSNQPQHF.

This sequence joins TRBV18 and TRBJ2-3, with D tentatively TRBD1 (6 bases). This CDR3 region has 14 residues. V was pared by 5 bases and J by 1 base, with 10 bases between. Germline V CDR1 and CDR2: KGHSH, LQKENI. The CDR3 nucleotides read TGTGCCAGCTCATCCCGGACAGGCACAGATACGCAGTATTTT. Translating gives CASSSRTGTDTQYF.

Judged by abundance, this clone is medium-sized. The chain combines TRBV2 with TRBJ2-1; D possibly uses TRBD1 or TRBD2 (6 bases each). This CDR3 contains 14 residues. The V gene's germline CDR1 is SNHLY and CDR2 FYNNEI. With 4 bases removed from V and 6 bases from J, the gap between germline ends came to 13 bases. CDR3 nucleotides: TGTGCCAGCAGTGGGGCCGGGGGCGGCAATGAGCAGTTCTTC. It encodes CASSGAGGGNEQFF.

The rearrangement joins TRBV7-9 to TRBJ1-5, with D maybe TRBD1 (6 bases). Trimming shortened V by 5 bases and J by 5 bases, and 10 bases separated the two germline ends. Germline V gives CDR1 SEHNR, CDR2 FQNEAQ (reference sequence). The CDR3 sequence is 13 residues long. CDR3 DNA: TGTGCCAGCAGCCAACAGGGCGATCAGCCCCAGCATTTT. Translation gives CASSQQGDQPQHF. The entire variable domain, with the rest obtained from reference TRBV7-9 and TRBJ1-5, is as follows: DTGVSQNPRHKITKRGQNVTFRCDPISEHNRLYWYRQTLGQGPEFLTYFQNEAQLEKSRLLSDRFSAERPKGSFSTLEIQRTEQGDSAMYLCASSQQGDQPQHFGDGTRLSIL.

The chain carries TRBV5-1 and TRBJ2-7; TRBD2 aligns across 8 bases. The CDR3 extends over 15 amino acids. The V gene end was trimmed by 0 bases and the J gene end by 3 bases; junction bases not matched to a gene: 5. Germline CDR1 reads SGHRS; CDR2 reads YFSETQ. The CDR3 sequence: CASSLGSGGGYEQYF. CDR3 nucleotides: TGCGCCAGCAGCTTGGGATCGGGGGGGGGCTACGAGCAGTACTTC.

The rearrangement joins TRBV6-5 to TRBJ2-7; TRBD1 is a possible D gene (6 bases). V lost 10 bases, J lost 0 bases, and 16 bases lay in between. The CDR3 extends over 14 amino acids. The germline CDR1 and CDR2 sequences are MNHEY and SVGAGI. The CDR3 sequence: CATSRQATSYEQYF. The CDR3 nucleotides are TGTGCCACCAGCAGACAGGCAACCTCCTACGAGCAGTACTTC.

This clone was counted only a few times. V and J are TRBV29-1 and TRBJ1-5; no definite D call. Per the germline V gene, CDR1 is SQVTM and CDR2 is ANQGSEA. The V and J ends lost 4 bases and 0 bases respectively, with 4 bases between them. The CDR3 extends over 12 amino acids. CDR3 coding DNA: TGCAGCGTTGTGGATAGCAATCAGCCCCAGCATTTT. Protein product: CSVVDSNQPQHF.

The rearrangement links TRBV5-1 to TRBJ2-5; tentatively, D is TRBD2 (6 bases). In germline, CDR1 is SGHRS, CDR2 YFSETQ. CDR3 length: 14 residues. Trimming removed 5 bases at V and 7 bases at J, with 18 bases between. CDR3 nucleotide sequence: TGCGCCAGCAGACGGGACTCTCCTGGGGGGACCCAGTACTTC. Translation: CASRRDSPGGTQYF.

This clone was detected only once. The CDR3 DNA reads TGCAGCGTTGAAGGAAGTAGGGGCAGCCTCAGCTCCTACAATGAGCAGTTCTTC. This codes for CSVEGSRGSLSSYNEQFF. This chain uses TRBV29-1 with TRBJ2-1; TRBD1 is a possible D gene (5 bases). This CDR3 has 18 amino acids. Deletions cut 1 base from V and 0 bases from J, with 19 bases between. Germline CDR1 and CDR2: SQVTM and ANQGSEA.

This chain joins TRBV7-9 and TRBJ2-3; no clear D. Germline CDR1 SEHNR, CDR2 FQNEAQ (reference sequence). Trimming stripped 0 bases from V and 6 bases from J, with 10 bases between. This CDR3 contains 14 residues. This chain's CDR3 is CASSLAGLGDTQYF. The CDR3 DNA sequence: TGTGCCAGCAGCTTAGCGGGGTTGGGTGATACGCAGTATTTT. Based on the CDR3 plus reference TRBV7-9 and TRBJ2-3, the full variable domain is DTGVSQNPRHKITKRGQNVTFRCDPISEHNRLYWYRQTLGQGPEFLTYFQNEAQLEKSRLLSDRFSAERPKGSFSTLEIQRTEQGDSAMYLCASSLAGLGDTQYFGPGTRLTVL.

The V and J genes are TRBV5-1 and TRBJ1-1; D call uncertain. This CDR3 comprises 11 residues. The germline V gene has CDR1 SGHRS and CDR2 YFSETQ. The V gene lost 5 bases and the J gene lost 3 bases, with 5 bases spanning the gap. The CDR3: CASRLDTEAFF. The CDR3 DNA reads as TGCGCCAGCAGACTGGACACTGAAGCTTTCTTT.

The genes are TRBV6-1 and TRBJ1-1, with TRBD1 matching over 7 bases. Germline trimming cut 3 bases from V and 3 bases from J; bases unmatched to any gene: 4. This CDR3 has 14 residues. CDR1 and CDR2 from the germline V gene are MNHNS and SASEGT. CDR3 DNA: TGTGCCAGCAGTGATATACAGGGGTACACTGAAGCTTTCTTT. Translating it yields CASSDIQGYTEAFF.

J is TRBJ1-2 and V is TRBV29-1; no definite D call. CDR3 size: 13 residues. With 5 bases removed from V and 4 bases from J, the gap between germline ends came to 14 bases. Germline lookup yields CDR1 SQVTM and CDR2 ANQGSEA. CDR3 sequence (DNA): TGCAGCGTTCAAATTCCGGGAAGCTATGGCTACACCTTC. Amino acid sequence: CSVQIPGSYGYTF.

This chain joins TRBV7-9 and TRBJ2-1; perhaps TRBD2 as D (7 bases). There are 16 residues in the CDR3. Per germline, CDR1 SEHNR and CDR2 FQNEAQ (reference sequence). The V and J ends lost 5 bases and 6 bases respectively, with 20 bases between them. CDR3 region: CASSPQKGGIFNEQFF. The CDR3, as DNA: TGTGCCAGCAGCCCCCAAAAGGGGGGGATTTTCAATGAGCAGTTCTTC.

This clone was found a few times. The genes are TRBV19 and TRBJ1-1; D is perhaps TRBD1 (6 bases). Trimming cost V 7 bases and J 0 bases, with 12 bases left between them. The germline V gene encodes CDR1 LNHDA and CDR2 SQIVND (reference sequence). This CDR3 comprises 14 residues. The CDR3 is CASTTGGVNTEAFF. CDR3 in DNA: TGTGCCAGTACCACGGGGGGCGTGAACACTGAAGCTTTCTTT.

The chain is built from TRBV18 and TRBJ2-7; TRBD1 agrees at 7 bases. Germline V gene lookup returns CDR1 KGHSH and CDR2 LQKENI. The CDR3 has 17 residues. The ends lost 0 bases at V and 5 bases at J; junction bases unmatched: 13. This CDR3 is CASSPPIWDSPSHEQYF. In DNA, the CDR3 is TGTGCCAGCTCACCACCAATCTGGGACAGCCCTTCCCACGAGCAGTACTTC.

This clone has only a few counts. The chain is built from TRBV11-3 and TRBJ2-2; D is uncertain. CDR3 size: 19 residues. Trimming removed 0 bases at V and 5 bases at J, with 22 bases between. In germline, CDR1 is SGHNT, CDR2 YENEEA. CDR3 bases: TGTGCCAGCAGCTTAGAGCGAGGCGGAAGTCAGTGGGTGACCGGGGAGCTGTTTTTT. Translated, it gives CASSLERGGSQWVTGELFF.

The chain is built from TRBV3-1 (or the pseudogene TRBV3-2) and TRBJ2-7; tentatively, D is TRBD1 (5 bases). The CDR3 loop spans 12 amino acids. From germline, CDR1 is LGHDT and CDR2 YNNKEL (reference sequence). V lost 8 bases and J 3 bases, leaving 11 bases between the germline ends. CDR3 nucleotides: TGTGCCAGCTCCCCAGGGATCTACGAGCAGTACTTC. Amino acid sequence: CASSPGIYEQYF.

V gene TRBV5-5 combines with J gene TRBJ2-1; D uncertain. V shed 0 bases and J shed 1 base, with 5 bases lying between them. The CDR3 runs to 14 residues. The V gene's germline CDR1 is SGHKS and CDR2 YYEKEE (reference sequence). In DNA form, the CDR3 reads TGTGCCAGCAGCTTGGGGTCGTCCTACAATGAGCAGTTCTTC. Translating it yields CASSLGSSYNEQFF.

The chain links TRBV19 to TRBJ1-4; 7 nucleotides align to TRBD1. After removal of 5 bases from V and 7 bases from J, the junction contained 7 bases not matched to a gene. Germline V gene sequence: CDR1 LNHDA, CDR2 SQIVND (reference sequence). CDR3 length: 14 residues. Here the CDR3 DNA reads TGTGCCAGTAGTGTTACAGGGGAGGTTGAAAAACTGTTTTTT. Its translation is CASSVTGEVEKLFF.

The chain links TRBV7-9 to TRBJ1-4; D not certain. CDR1 and CDR2 from the germline V gene are SEHNR and FQNEAQ (reference sequence). The CDR3 has 14 residues. Trimming pared 0 bases from V and 7 bases from J, leaving 9 bases between. The CDR3 region has the DNA TGTGCCAGCAGCTTAGCCGGGATCAGTGAAAAACTGTTTTTT. It translates to CASSLAGISEKLFF.